This TCR beta chain is from a study of T-cell reconstitution after alpha-beta-depleted transplantation in children (dated by TCRdb to the mid-2010s). Regarding the complete study: Using TCR repertoire profiling, the study followed T-cell immune reconstitution in a quantitative way in children after TCRalphabeta/CD19-depleted allogeneic hematopoietic cell transplantation.

The paper's findings and limits, for the study overall: In some patients, the high TCRbeta diversity seen at day 60 was put down to recipient T cells and intrathymic progenitors that had survived conditioning. Apparently early alphabetaT-cell count recovery about two months after transplant reportedly relied on only several hundred rapidly expanded clones derived from non-depleted graft cells. The frequencies of hyperexpanded clones fell over the following months, and after one year, T-cell counts and TCRbeta diversity were mostly attributed to newly produced T cells.

As encoded in the germline V gene, CDR1 is SGHRS while CDR2 is YFSETQ. The CDR3 goes from the cysteine to the phenylalanine over 13 residues. The sequence is cut down to CDR3 DNA, 39 bases in frame from base 1. V is shortened by 0 bases, J by 3 bases, and the region joining them spans 4 bases. Library method: PCR. Data came from an Illumina HiSeq 2500. TCR library preparation used molecular barcoding, with unique molecular identifiers applied to normalize quantification of the TCRbeta repertoire. The raw public data were reprocessed by TCRdb itself: fastp quality trimming at Q25, MiXCR clonotype calling, in-frame beta chains only. Duplicate CDR3 protein sequences are folded into a single record with the most common DNA and genes. The sample records hundreds of thousands of distinct CDR3 sequences, roughly 15% of which are singletons. The top ten hold approximately 5% of the sample. The sample's treatment or condition label, decoded: allogeneic hematopoietic cell transplantation with graft depleted of TCRalphabeta T cells and CD19 B cells. The children who served as transplant recipients had been given grafts of TCRalphabeta/CD19-depleted allogeneic hematopoietic cells.

This clonotype was counted many times. No antigen is known for it. No qualities accompany the bases; no much larger clone lies one base away. The sequenced sample was PBMCs, mostly from graft donor cells, obtained 360 days after TCRalphabeta/CD19-depleted stem cell transplant. This sequence uses TRBV5-1 and TRBJ2-1, with no confident D gene call. The sequence was collected from a male patient younger than 18 who had a stem cell transplant for acute lymphoblastic leukemia, so the T cells may come from the graft donor. The bases are TGCGCCAGCAGCTTGGGACACTACAATGAGCAGTTCTTC. Translated, it reads CASSLGHYNEQFF. Reference TRBV5-1 and TRBJ2-1 genes cover what lies past the CDR3, so the full variable domain is KAGVTQTPRYLIKTRGQQVTLSCSPISGHRSVSWYQQTPGQGLQFLFEYFSETQRNKGNFPGRFSGRQFSNSRSEMNVSTLELGDSALYLCASSLGHYNEQFFGPGTRLTVL.